The sequence of this T cell receptor (beta chain) was determined in a study of blood T cell repertoires in COVID-19. This study enrolled people aged 18 to 89 from roughly 22 US geographic areas. As processed by the authors: Reference gene primers were amplified, and this amplification served to estimate nucleated cell counts. Sequenced by immunoSEQ multiplex PCR; TCRdb stores in-frame clones only, minus some. Clonal size and the V and J genes are those of that table, whereas D and trimming came from the DNA. Seen here are some 330,000 clones, roughly 90% observed once, and the top ten hold about 18%. The TCR sequence derives from a woman in her 30s who had recovered from COVID-19. The sample taken for sequencing was PBMCs or T cells enriched from blood (not recorded which).

The CDR3 sequence is CASSPGQGEAFF. The CDR3 region has the DNA TGTGCCAGCAGCCCTGGACAGGGTGAAGCTTTCTTT. This sequence joins TRBV5-4 and TRBJ1-1; 8 positions agree with TRBD1. Per germline, CDR1 SGHNT and CDR2 YYREEE (reference sequence). CDR3 length: 12 amino acids. V lost 4 bases to trimming and J lost 7 bases; unmatched junction nucleotides: 3.